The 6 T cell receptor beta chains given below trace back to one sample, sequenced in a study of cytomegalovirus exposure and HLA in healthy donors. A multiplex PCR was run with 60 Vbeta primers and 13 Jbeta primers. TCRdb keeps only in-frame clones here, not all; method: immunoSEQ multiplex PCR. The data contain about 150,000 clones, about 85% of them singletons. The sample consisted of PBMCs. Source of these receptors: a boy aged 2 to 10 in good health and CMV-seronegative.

The CDR3 loop reads CASSDDRNQPQHF. The CDR3 DNA sequence: TGTGCCAGCAGCGATGACAGAAATCAGCCCCAGCATTTT. J is TRBJ1-5 and V is TRBV11-2, with a possible D match to TRBD1 (5 bases). Trimming shortened V by 5 bases and J by 4 bases, and 9 bases separated the two germline ends. CDR1 is SGHAT and CDR2 is FQNNGV in the germline V gene. The CDR3 totals 13 residues.

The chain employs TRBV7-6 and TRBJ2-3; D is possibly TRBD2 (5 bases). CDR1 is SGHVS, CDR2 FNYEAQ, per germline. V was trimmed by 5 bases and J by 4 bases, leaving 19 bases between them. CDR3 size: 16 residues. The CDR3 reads CASSLKTPGGADTQYF. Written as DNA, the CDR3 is TGTGCCAGCAGCCTCAAAACACCAGGAGGCGCAGATACGCAGTATTTT.

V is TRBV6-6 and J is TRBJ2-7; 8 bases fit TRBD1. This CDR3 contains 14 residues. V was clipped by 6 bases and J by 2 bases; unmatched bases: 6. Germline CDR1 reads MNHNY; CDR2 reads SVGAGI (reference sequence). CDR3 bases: TGTGCCAGCAGACCACAGGGGGACCCCTACGAGCAGTACGTC. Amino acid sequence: CASRPQGDPYEQYV.

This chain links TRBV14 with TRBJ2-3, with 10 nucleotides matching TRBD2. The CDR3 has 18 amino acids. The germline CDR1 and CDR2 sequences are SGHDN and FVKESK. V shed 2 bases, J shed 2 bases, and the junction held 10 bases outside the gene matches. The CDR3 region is CASSQWVSGRSDTDTQYF. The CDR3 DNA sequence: TGTGCCAGCAGCCAATGGGTTAGCGGGAGGTCTGACACAGATACGCAGTATTTT.

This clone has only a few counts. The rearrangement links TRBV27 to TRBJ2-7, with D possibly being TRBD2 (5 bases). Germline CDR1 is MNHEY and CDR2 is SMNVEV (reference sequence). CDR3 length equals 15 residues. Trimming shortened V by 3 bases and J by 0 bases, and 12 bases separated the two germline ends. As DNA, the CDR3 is TGTGCCAGCAGTTTGGGTAGCGCTAGCTCCTACGAGCAGTACTTC. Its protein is CASSLGSASSYEQYF.

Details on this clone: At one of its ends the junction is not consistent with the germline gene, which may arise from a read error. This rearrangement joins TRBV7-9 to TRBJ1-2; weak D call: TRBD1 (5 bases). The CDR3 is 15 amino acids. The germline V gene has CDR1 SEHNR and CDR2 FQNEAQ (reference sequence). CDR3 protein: CSSSLGLTALGGYTF. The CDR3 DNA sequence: TGTTCCAGCAGCTTAGGTCTGACAGCGCTCGGGGGCTACACCTTC.